Below, 14 T cell receptor beta chains from the same sample are listed, as sequenced in a study of regulatory T cells in long-lasting Graves disease. Assembly of TCR beta libraries relied on iRepertoire HTBI primers together with Arm-PCR of CDR3 regions. TCRdb used MiXCR to reprocess the multiplex PCR reads, holding one entry per CDR3 protein. The data hold 500,000 or so distinct CDR3 sequences, with around 15% observed a single time. The time point denotes: newly diagnosed GD, antithyroid drugs for less than 3 months. PBMC RNA was the source of the TCR library. Another study also made use of these data, one on T cells in Graves' hyperthyroidism and ophthalmopathy.

The sample was peripheral blood mononuclear cells (PBMCs), taken at new diagnosis, from a patient treated with antithyroid drugs. These receptors all come from a man aged 40-50 years with Graves disease.

This clonotype has a count of ten or more. The chain recombines TRBV7-9 with TRBJ2-1; 9 positions agree with TRBD2. V trimming: 4 bases; J trimming: 4 bases; junction bases outside the gene matches: 5. Germline V gene sequence: CDR1 SEHNR, CDR2 FQNEAQ (reference sequence). The CDR3 is made up of 15 amino acids. The CDR3 DNA sequence: TGTGCCAGCAGCTCCCGGACTAGCGAATACAATGAGCAGTTCTTC. Amino acids: CASSSRTSEYNEQFF. The full variable domain, completed using reference TRBV7-9 and TRBJ2-1, is DTGVSQNPRHKITKRGQNVTFRCDPISEHNRLYWYRQTLGQGPEFLTYFQNEAQLEKSRLLSDRFSAERPKGSFSTLEIQRTEQGDSAMYLCASSSRTSEYNEQFFGPGTRLTVL.

This clonotype was observed a few times. CDR3 region: CASSLQGRRTEAFF. CDR3 nucleotides: TGTGCCAGCAGTTTACAGGGAAGGAGGACTGAAGCTTTCTTT. The V gene is TRBV28, the J gene TRBJ1-1; a possible D gene is TRBD1 (5 bases). CDR1 and CDR2 from the germline V gene are MDHEN and SYDVKM. V was shortened by 2 bases and J by 5 bases, with 12 bases between the two germline ends. The CDR3 spans 14 residues.

This clonotype was seen at least ten times. The rearrangement links TRBV7-8 to TRBJ2-3; D may be TRBD1 or TRBD2 (5 bases each). Trimming took 1 base from V and 2 from J, leaving 13 bases between them. The CDR3 consists of 16 residues. Germline V CDR1 and CDR2: SGHVS, FQNEAQ. The CDR3 is CASSLDGARPTDTQYF. Written as DNA, the CDR3 is TGTGCCAGCAGCTTAGACGGGGCCCGACCCACAGATACGCAGTATTTT.

This clonotype has at least ten counts. The rearrangement joins TRBV18 to TRBJ2-7; D uncertain. CDR3 size: 15 residues. Per the germline V gene, CDR1 is KGHSH and CDR2 is LQKENI. The V and J ends lost 2 bases and 5 bases respectively, with 16 bases between them. The CDR3 loop reads CASSPRVASTHEQYF. CDR3 sequence (DNA): TGTGCCAGCTCACCAAGGGTGGCATCTACCCACGAGCAGTACTTC.

This clonotype was seen more than once but under ten times. The rearrangement joins TRBV30 to TRBJ1-5; the D is unclear. The CDR3 extends over 14 amino acids. Trimming shortened V by 0 bases and J by 3 bases, and 9 bases separated the two germline ends. Germline CDR1 reads GTSNPN; CDR2 reads SVGIG (reference sequence). Here the CDR3 DNA reads TGTGCCTGGAGTGTATCGCACCTCAATCAGCCCCAGCATTTT. Translating gives CAWSVSHLNQPQHF.

This clonotype was recorded at least ten times. V usage is TRBV5-1 and J usage is TRBJ2-7; D is possibly TRBD1 (6 bases). Trimming shortened V by 4 bases and J by 7 bases, and 18 bases separated the two germline ends. The CDR3 runs 14 residues. The germline V gene encodes CDR1 SGHRS and CDR2 YFSETQ. The CDR3 nucleotides are TGCGCCAGCAGCCTCGGGACAAATCCCGGAGAGCAGTACTTC. Translating it yields CASSLGTNPGEQYF.

The rearrangement joins TRBV7-3 to TRBJ2-1, with no clear D. The V gene lost 4 bases and the J gene lost 9 bases, with 22 bases spanning the gap. CDR3 length: 16 residues. Germline V gene sequence: CDR1 SGHTA, CDR2 FQGTGA. CDR3 residues: CASSSQRASSGGEQFF. CDR3 nucleotides: TGTGCCAGCAGCTCCCAAAGGGCCAGCTCGGGCGGTGAGCAGTTCTTC.

This clonotype was counted many times. The rearrangement joins TRBV27 to TRBJ2-7; D is perhaps TRBD2 (6 bases). The CDR3 covers 13 residues. Germline CDR1 and CDR2: MNHEY and SMNVEV (reference sequence). Trimming removed 6 bases from V and 11 bases from J, with 20 bases in between. Here the CDR3 reads CASSLSAWTGEYF. The DNA for the CDR3 is TGTGCCAGCAGCCTAAGTGCCTGGACGGGAGAGTACTTC.

This clonotype was seen more than once but under ten times. The chain joins TRBV7-2 to TRBJ1-5; tentative D call: TRBD1 (5 bases). V was shortened by 2 bases and J by 7 bases, with 9 bases between the two germline ends. Looked up from germline, CDR1 is SGHTA and CDR2 is FQGNSA. This CDR3 spans 13 amino acids. This CDR3 reads CASSLPGLQPQHF. The CDR3 nucleotides read TGTGCCAGCAGCTTACCAGGGCTCCAGCCCCAGCATTTT.

In regard to this clonotype: This is likely a read error, given that the CDR3 carries no conserved phenylalanine or tryptophan at its end. The chain combines TRBV10-3 with TRBJ2-7, with D uncertain. Looked up from germline, CDR1 is ENHRY and CDR2 is SYGVKD. Trimming left V 0 bases short and J 5 bases short, with 5 bases between. The CDR3 loop spans 12 amino acids. CDR3 coding DNA: TGTGCCATCAGTGAGTCGTTGGACGAGCAGTACCTC. This encodes CAISESLDEQYL.

The V call is TRBV19, the J call TRBJ1-5; unclear D gene. The germline CDR1 and CDR2 sequences are LNHDA and SQIVND (reference sequence). Trimming pared 3 bases from V and 3 bases from J, leaving 9 bases between. The CDR3 contains 14 residues. The CDR3 spells CASSILRSNQPQHF. The CDR3 DNA follows: TGTGCCAGTAGTATCTTGAGGTCCAATCAGCCCCAGCATTTT.

The chain is built from TRBV20-1 and TRBJ1-2; TRBD1 matches at 8 bases. Germline CDR1 is DFQATT and CDR2 is SNEGSKA (reference sequence). The ends lost 4 bases at V and 7 bases at J; junction bases unmatched: 5. The CDR3 extends over 12 amino acids. The CDR3 reads CSATQGALGYTF. The DNA of the CDR3 is TGCAGTGCTACCCAGGGGGCGCTTGGCTACACCTTC.

With regard to this clonotype: Just one base apart from a much larger clone, this may be a read error. CDR3 DNA sequence: TGTGCCAGCAGCATCACCCCCGAGACAGGGAGGGGCTTGCAGTACTTC. It encodes CASSITPETGRGLQYF. V and J are TRBV7-6 and TRBJ2-7; D possibly uses TRBD1 or TRBD2 (7 bases each). The V end was cut by 5 bases, the J end by 9 bases, with 26 bases between. The CDR3 is made up of 16 amino acids. The V gene's germline CDR1 is SGHVS and CDR2 FNYEAQ.

This clonotype appeared many times. V and J are TRBV7-9 and TRBJ2-5; D is unresolved. Trimming pared 0 bases from V and 5 bases from J, leaving 10 bases between. Germline assignment: CDR1 SEHNR and CDR2 FQNEAQ (reference sequence). The CDR3 contains 14 residues. The CDR3 is CASSLAGDRETQYF. The CDR3 DNA reads as TGTGCCAGCAGCTTAGCGGGCGACCGGGAGACCCAGTACTTC.